The subject of this entry is one T cell receptor beta chain. Many counts were recorded for this clonotype. The clone's antigen remains unknown. Base qualities are not provided; no much larger clone lies one nucleotide away. The library came from PCR. Data came from an Illumina HiSeq 2500. To normalize quantification of the TCRbeta repertoire, the TCR libraries were built with molecular barcoding that relied on unique molecular identifiers. The public reads were run again by TCRdb, first through fastp at Q25 and then through MiXCR, and only productive beta chains were kept. Every entry covers one CDR3 protein and lists the most common genes and DNA from its rows. This sample has about 640,000 distinct CDR3 sequences in its table, and around 16% of those were observed once. Of the sample, about 1.1% is held by the ten largest clones. Counted from cysteine to phenylalanine, this CDR3 has 14 amino acids. Only the CDR3 DNA stays, 42 bases, in frame from base 1. The trim is 5 bases for V and 5 bases for J, with a gap of 16 bases between the germline ends. CDR1 and CDR2 were assigned from the germline V gene as SGHRS and YFSETQ.

The data were obtained in a study of T-cell reconstitution after alpha-beta-depleted transplantation in children (dated by TCRdb to the mid-2010s). About the study as a whole: Using TCR repertoire profiling, the study followed T-cell immune reconstitution in a quantitative way in children after TCRalphabeta/CD19-depleted allogeneic hematopoietic cell transplantation.

The sample consisted of PBMCs from the stem cell graft donor, taken from the stem cell graft. The chain is made from TRBV5-1 and TRBJ2-5; the D gene is not confidently resolved. The clonotype comes from a human donor who donated a stem cell graft to a child with acute myeloid leukemia. The CDR3 reads CASRRDDSTETQYF. The DNA is TGCGCCAGCAGGCGAGATGATAGTACGGAGACCCAGTACTTC.